These 26 T cell receptor beta chains share one sample of origin, sequenced in a study of regulatory T cells in long-lasting Graves disease. Assembly of TCR beta libraries relied on iRepertoire HTBI primers together with Arm-PCR of CDR3 regions. TCRdb re-called the multiplex PCR reads with MiXCR, one entry per CDR3 protein. In the table there are about 470,000 distinct CDR3 sequences, around a fifth of which are singletons. The time point is: persistent/refractory GD, antithyroid drugs over 5 years with positive TRAb. RNA extracted from PBMCs served as the sequencing template. Sequencing was performed on peripheral blood mononuclear cells (PBMCs), taken when the disease was refractory, from a patient treated with antithyroid drugs. Source of these receptors: a female donor with Graves disease.

This clonotype was observed many times. Here the CDR3 reads CASSLDGTNYGYTF. The CDR3 DNA reads as TGTGCCAGCAGCTTAGACGGAACTAACTATGGCTACACCTTC. The chain uses TRBV7-9 and TRBJ1-2; no reliable D call. Trimming took 1 base from V and 0 from J, leaving 6 bases between them. Germline V lookup: CDR1 SEHNR, CDR2 FQNEAQ (reference sequence). The CDR3 contains 14 residues.

The genes are TRBV27 and TRBJ2-3; 13 nucleotides agree with TRBD2. CDR3 length: 16 amino acids. The V gene's germline CDR1 is MNHEY and CDR2 SMNVEV (reference sequence). V was clipped by 6 bases and J by 2 bases; unmatched bases: 5. CDR3 loop: CASRKGTSGVTDTQYF. CDR3 DNA sequence: TGTGCCAGCAGAAAAGGGACTAGCGGGGTCACAGATACGCAGTATTTT.

This clonotype was detected ten times or more. The chain couples TRBV6-1 to TRBJ2-2; weak D call: TRBD2 (6 bases). V was shortened by 5 bases and J by 8 bases, with 15 bases between the two germline ends. The CDR3 length is 14 residues. The germline V gene encodes CDR1 MNHNS and CDR2 SASEGT. CDR3 DNA: TGTGCCAGCAGTATCGGGACTTACTTTGGGGAGCTGTTTTTT. This translates into CASSIGTYFGELFF.

The rearrangement links TRBV3-1 to TRBJ2-3; D is possibly TRBD1 or TRBD2 (6 bases each). The germline V and J ends were trimmed by 0 bases and 2 bases, with 12 bases remaining between them. The germline V gene has CDR1 LGHDT and CDR2 YNNKEL (reference sequence). The CDR3 sequence is 16 residues long. CDR3 in amino acids: CASSQEAGQFTDTQYF. For the CDR3, the DNA is TGTGCCAGCAGCCAAGAGGCGGGACAATTCACAGATACGCAGTATTTT.

This chain joins TRBV5-1 and TRBJ2-7; TRBD1 is a possible D gene (5 bases). Germline V gene lookup returns CDR1 SGHRS and CDR2 YFSETQ. CDR3 length: 16 residues. The V end lost 0 bases, the J end lost 2 bases, and 15 bases lay between the germline ends. The CDR3 loop is CASSLAEGVGTYEQYF. Here the CDR3 DNA reads TGCGCCAGCAGCTTGGCCGAAGGGGTCGGAACCTACGAGCAGTACTTC. Filled out from reference TRBV5-1 and TRBJ2-7, the complete variable domain reads KAGVTQTPRYLIKTRGQQVTLSCSPISGHRSVSWYQQTPGQGLQFLFEYFSETQRNKGNFPGRFSGRQFSNSRSEMNVSTLELGDSALYLCASSLAEGVGTYEQYFGPGTRLTVT.

The J gene is TRBJ2-3, the V gene TRBV2; weak D call: TRBD1 (5 bases). Trimming removed 7 bases from V and 3 bases from J, with 14 bases in between. The CDR3 consists of 14 residues. Germline CDR1 reads SNHLY; CDR2 reads FYNNEI. In nucleotides, the CDR3 is TGTGCCAGCAACCCAACACGACAGACAGATACGCAGTATTTT. This encodes CASNPTRQTDTQYF.

This clonotype has just a few counts. A read error may produce the germline difference seen at one junction end. The chain recombines TRBV5-1 with TRBJ2-2; tentative D call: TRBD1 (6 bases). This CDR3 is built from 14 residues. Germline CDR1 and CDR2: SGHRS and YFSETQ. The CDR3 DNA sequence: TGCGCCAGCAGCCGGACAGTGAACATCGGGGAGCTGTTTTTT. This sequence encodes CASSRTVNIGELFF. The complete variable domain, with remaining parts taken from reference TRBV5-1 and TRBJ2-2, reads KAGVTQTPRYLIKTRGQQVTLSCSPISGHRSVSWYQQTPGQGLQFLFEYFSETQRNKGNFPGRFSGRQFSNSRSEMNVSTLELGDSALYLCASSRTVNIGELFFGEGSRLTVL.

This clonotype was counted many times. The chain carries TRBV19 and TRBJ2-7; 8 bases agree with TRBD2. Per the germline V gene, CDR1 is LNHDA and CDR2 is SQIVND (reference sequence). The CDR3 totals 14 residues. V trimming: 6 bases; J trimming: 4 bases; junction bases outside the gene matches: 8. The CDR3 sequence: CASSLSGTSYEQYF. CDR3 coding DNA: TGTGCCAGTAGCCTTAGCGGGACGTCGTACGAGCAGTACTTC. The full variable domain, with the rest looked up from reference TRBV19 and TRBJ2-7, is DGGITQSPKYLFRKEGQNVTLSCEQNLNHDAMYWYRQDPGQGLRLIYYSQIVNDFQKGDIAEGYSVSREKKESFPLTVTSAQKNPTAFYLCASSLSGTSYEQYFGPGTRLTVT.

As for this clonotype: This may be a read error, as it is one base from a much larger clone. The gene calls are TRBV28 and TRBJ1-5, with TRBD1 as a possible D gene (5 bases). The CDR3 consists of 12 residues. Looked up from germline, CDR1 is MDHEN and CDR2 is SYDVKM. V lost 8 bases and J lost 4, with 9 bases in between. CDR3 bases: TGTGCCAGCCGCGGGACGAATCAGCCCCAGCATTTT. Encoded protein: CASRGTNQPQHF.

V and J are TRBV7-6 and TRBJ2-2, with D perhaps TRBD1 (6 bases). From germline, CDR1 is SGHVS and CDR2 FNYEAQ. The V end was cut by 2 bases, the J end by 5 bases, with 12 bases between. This CDR3 spans 15 amino acids. CDR3 bases: TGTGCCAGCAGCTTACGAGGGGGAAAAACCGGGGAGCTGTTTTTT. It is translated as CASSLRGGKTGELFF.

The chain links TRBV7-9 to TRBJ2-4, with 7 nucleotides matching TRBD1. V was clipped by 0 bases and J by 4 bases; unmatched bases: 9. Germline V gene data show CDR1 as SEHNR and CDR2 as FQNEAQ (reference sequence). This CDR3 spans 17 amino acids. CDR3 loop: CASSLASTGDSKNIQYF. CDR3 DNA sequence: TGTGCCAGCAGCTTAGCGTCCACAGGGGATTCGAAAAACATTCAGTACTTC.

This clonotype appeared a few times. This rearrangement joins TRBV5-1 to TRBJ1-5; TRBD1 matches at 8 bases. The CDR3 is 18 amino acids. Germline lookup yields CDR1 SGHRS and CDR2 YFSETQ. The V segment lost 5 bases and the J segment 2 bases; nucleotides outside the gene matches: 15. CDR3 sequence (DNA): TGCGCCAGCAGAGGAAAGGACAGGGAGGAGGAGGGCAATCAGCCCCAGCATTTT. The encoded protein is CASRGKDREEEGNQPQHF.

About this clonotype: One junction end does not reproduce the germline sequence, and a read error may be involved. This CDR3 reads CASSPDWSETQYF. The CDR3 DNA follows: TGTGCTAGCAGCCCTGACTGGTCAGAGACCCAGTACTTC. This chain links TRBV7-7 with TRBJ2-5; D uncertain. CDR1 is SSHAT and CDR2 is FNYEAQ in the germline V gene (reference sequence). This CDR3 region has 13 residues.

The rearrangement joins TRBV19 to TRBJ1-1, with TRBD1 matching over 7 bases. There are 14 residues in the CDR3. V gave up 0 bases and J gave up 8 bases; unmatched junction bases: 6. The germline V gene has CDR1 LNHDA and CDR2 SQIVND (reference sequence). CDR3 region: CASSIDRGTAEAFF. The CDR3 DNA is TGTGCCAGTAGTATAGATAGGGGGACAGCCGAAGCTTTCTTT.

This chain links TRBV28 with TRBJ2-5; no clear D. This CDR3 has 11 residues. From germline, CDR1 is MDHEN and CDR2 SYDVKM. Trimming shortened V by 2 bases and J by 7 bases, and 5 bases separated the two germline ends. CDR3 DNA sequence: TGTGCCAGCAGTTTAAGTCCGACCCAGTACTTC. It encodes CASSLSPTQYF.

This clonotype was counted a few times. The rearrangement links TRBV5-1 to TRBJ2-5; 8 nucleotides agree with TRBD1. This CDR3 spans 16 amino acids. Germline loops: CDR1 SGHRS, CDR2 YFSETQ. V gave up 4 bases and J gave up 4 bases; unmatched junction bases: 12. The CDR3 loop reads CASSLTGGTSGETQYF. In nucleotides, the CDR3 is TGCGCCAGCAGCCTAACAGGGGGAACCTCCGGAGAGACCCAGTACTTC.

This clonotype was observed a few times. At one boundary the junction diverges from the germline segment, which might be a read error. For the CDR3, the DNA is TGTGCCAGCAGTCCGGGGGTAACCTACGAGCGGTACTTC. It codes for CASSPGVTYERYF. The chain combines TRBV28 with TRBJ2-7; TRBD2 is a possible D gene (6 bases). This CDR3 region has 13 residues. Germline CDR1 is MDHEN and CDR2 is SYDVKM.

This clonotype was recorded at least ten times. The V and J genes are TRBV3-1 and TRBJ1-1; 11 nucleotides line up with TRBD1. The trim removed 4 bases at V and 4 bases at J, leaving 5 bases unmatched. CDR3 length: 15 residues. The germline V gene has CDR1 LGHDT and CDR2 YNNKEL (reference sequence). DNA for the CDR3: TGTGCCAGCAGCCTCGGACAGGGGGCGGGCACTGAAGCTTTCTTT. This codes for CASSLGQGAGTEAFF.

The chain recombines TRBV7-9 with TRBJ2-5; 9 bases line up with TRBD1. Germline V lookup: CDR1 SEHNR, CDR2 FQNEAQ (reference sequence). Trimming cost V 5 bases and J 4 bases; bases outside gene matches: 8. The CDR3 consists of 15 residues. The CDR3 here is CASSQETGGRETQYF. The DNA of the CDR3 is TGTGCCAGCAGCCAAGAGACAGGGGGAAGAGAGACCCAGTACTTC. The complete variable domain, with remaining parts taken from reference TRBV7-9 and TRBJ2-5, reads DTGVSQNPRHKITKRGQNVTFRCDPISEHNRLYWYRQTLGQGPEFLTYFQNEAQLEKSRLLSDRFSAERPKGSFSTLEIQRTEQGDSAMYLCASSQETGGRETQYFGPGTRLLVL.

This clonotype was counted at least ten times. The V call is TRBV27, the J call TRBJ2-7; TRBD2 matches at 14 bases. V shed 5 bases, J shed 2 bases, and the junction held 8 bases outside the gene matches. The germline V gene encodes CDR1 MNHEY and CDR2 SMNVEV (reference sequence). The CDR3 contains 17 residues. The CDR3 spells CASSPWGLAGVPYEQYF. DNA for the CDR3: TGTGCCAGCAGTCCCTGGGGACTAGCGGGGGTGCCCTACGAGCAGTACTTC.

This rearrangement joins TRBV20-1 to TRBJ2-7; 7 bases agree with TRBD1. The CDR3 totals 17 residues. Germline V gene data show CDR1 as DFQATT and CDR2 as SNEGSKA (reference sequence). Trimming at V came to 4 bases and at J to 4 bases, leaving 19 bases not matched to a gene. The CDR3 loop is CSATPSPGQGVKYEQYF. CDR3 sequence (DNA): TGCAGTGCTACACCTTCCCCCGGGCAGGGGGTTAAGTACGAGCAGTACTTC.

This clonotype was detected many times. The CDR3 sequence is CASSSTDQETQYF. The CDR3 DNA follows: TGTGCCAGCAGCTCTACAGACCAAGAGACCCAGTACTTC. This chain links TRBV11-2 with TRBJ2-5; no clear D. This CDR3 comprises 13 residues. Between the trimmed V and J ends, which lost 4 bases and 0 bases, there was a span of 6 bases. The germline V gene encodes CDR1 SGHAT and CDR2 FQNNGV.

There are a few counts of this clonotype. The CDR3 does not close with the conserved phenylalanine or tryptophan, likely indicating a read error. The V call is TRBV3-1, the J call TRBJ1-2; D gene ambiguous. The CDR3 length is 14 residues. Germline CDR1 and CDR2: LGHDT and YNNKEL (reference sequence). V was shortened by 0 bases and J by 8 bases, with 13 bases between the two germline ends. CDR3 in amino acids: CASSQEGSRVGYTL. The DNA for the CDR3 is TGTGCCAGCAGCCAAGAAGGCAGTCGGGTAGGCTACACCCTC.

This clonotype showed up just once. The J gene is TRBJ2-7, the V gene TRBV19, with TRBD1 matching 8 bases. Germline V CDR1 and CDR2: LNHDA, SQIVND (reference sequence). The CDR3 extends over 14 amino acids. Unmatched junction bases numbered 7, after V lost 3 bases and J lost 6 bases. The CDR3 region is CASSIRQGLSEQYF. CDR3 sequence (DNA): TGTGCCAGTAGTATCCGACAGGGGCTCAGCGAGCAGTACTTC.

This chain links TRBV5-6 with TRBJ2-4, with TRBD2 matching over 13 bases. The DNA end favors TRBJ2-1, so the J call may be wrong. The germline CDR1 and CDR2 sequences are SGHDT and YYEEEE. CDR3 length: 16 amino acids. The chain's CDR3 is CASSSMRTSGGREQFF. The CDR3 region has the DNA TGTGCCAGCAGCTCGATGCGGACTAGCGGGGGACGGGAGCAGTTCTTC.

This clonotype appeared many times. The chain joins TRBV27 to TRBJ1-1; 8 nucleotides line up with TRBD1. This CDR3 contains 15 residues. Germline trimming cut 3 bases from V and 6 bases from J; bases unmatched to any gene: 9. Germline loops: CDR1 MNHEY, CDR2 SMNVEV (reference sequence). The CDR3 sequence: CASSFRTGKASEAFF. DNA for the CDR3: TGTGCCAGCAGTTTCAGGACAGGGAAGGCTTCTGAAGCTTTCTTT.